A selection of T cell receptor beta chains follows, all from one sample in a study of T cell changes during pregnancy in multiple sclerosis. Using immunoSEQ multiplex PCR, the repertoire was profiled, and TCRdb retains in-frame clones only, with some absent. The sample records 55,000 to 70,000 clones, around 90% being singletons. The source was CD4+ T cells from peripheral blood mononuclear cells, collected after pregnancy. The receptors come from a female donor with multiple sclerosis, enrolled in a pregnancy study. The CDR3 runs from the conserved cysteine through the conserved F or W. Each record gives: D gene, clone size, J gene, V gene, CDR3 DNA, CDR3 protein. D genes are given only for firm matches. Clone size, where shown, is once, few, many, or a class for clones that have expanded.

D: TRBD1
size: .
J: TRBJ1-6
V: TRBV5-5
DNA: TGTGCCAGCAGCGTATACAGGGGCACGCATAATTCACCCCTCCACTTT
CDR3: CASSVYRGTHNSPLHF

D: .
size: .
J: TRBJ1-4
V: TRBV28
DNA: TGTGCCAGCAGTTTGGGGTCACAGGGTCGGGGTGAAAAACTGTTTTTT
CDR3: CASSLGSQGRGEKLFF

D: .
size: .
J: TRBJ1-2
V: TRBV18
DNA: TGTGCCAGCTCACCCAAAGGAGCCAACTATGGCTACACCTTC
CDR3: CASSPKGANYGYTF

D: .
size: few
J: TRBJ1-1
V: TRBV6-5
DNA: TGTGCCAGCAGAAACGGGGGTGAAGCTTTCTTT
CDR3: CASRNGGEAFF

D: .
size: .
J: TRBJ2-5
V: TRBV7-9
DNA: TGTGCCAGCAGCCCCAATCCTAGCTCGAGAGAGACCCAGTACTTC
CDR3: CASSPNPSSRETQYF

D: TRBD2
size: .
J: TRBJ2-7
V: TRBV6-6
DNA: TGTGCCAGCAGTACGCCCGGGGGGGACGAGCAGTACTTC
CDR3: CASSTPGGDEQYF

D: TRBD2
size: .
J: TRBJ2-1
V: TRBV5-4
DNA: TGTGCCAGCAGCTCAGTAAGGGAGGGGAATGAGCAGTTCTTC
CDR3: CASSSVREGNEQFF

D: .
size: .
J: TRBJ2-3
V: TRBV6-1
DNA: TGTGCCAGCAGTACCGGACAGTTCACAGATACGCAGTATTTT
CDR3: CASSTGQFTDTQYF

D: .
size: .
J: TRBJ2-3
V: TRBV30
DNA: TGTGCCTGGAGTGTACAAGCGGTCCTTACAGATACGCAGTATTTT
CDR3: CAWSVQAVLTDTQYF

D: TRBD1
size: .
J: TRBJ1-5
V: TRBV28
DNA: TGTGCCAGCAGGCCAGGGGGTCTTCGTCAGCCCCAGCATTTT
CDR3: CASRPGGLRQPQHF

D: TRBD1
size: once
J: TRBJ1-5
V: TRBV2
DNA: TGTGCCAGCAGTGTCTCGGACAGGGCCAATCAGCCCCAGCATTTT
CDR3: CASSVSDRANQPQHF

D: .
size: .
J: TRBJ2-1
V: TRBV10-3
DNA: TGTGCCATCAGTGAATTGGCGGCCATGGGTGAGCAGTTCTTC
CDR3: CAISELAAMGEQFF

D: TRBD2
size: .
J: TRBJ2-1
V: TRBV10-3
DNA: TGTGCCATCAGTGACGGACTAGGAAGTAATGAGCAGTTCTTC
CDR3: CAISDGLGSNEQFF

D: .
size: .
J: TRBJ2-5
V: TRBV28
DNA: TGTGCCAGCAGTGAAGGGGTCAGGGTTGGAGAGACCCAGTACTTC
CDR3: CASSEGVRVGETQYF

D: TRBD1
size: .
J: TRBJ1-1
V: TRBV28
DNA: TGTGCCAGCAGTTTATTCGGGACAGGAAACACTGAAGCTTTCTTT
CDR3: CASSLFGTGNTEAFF

D: TRBD1
size: .
J: TRBJ1-1
V: TRBV2
DNA: TGTGCCAGCAGTAAGGACAGGGGGCTTGTAATGAACACTGAAGCTTTCTTT
CDR3: CASSKDRGLVMNTEAFF

D: TRBD2
size: .
J: TRBJ2-2
V: TRBV14
DNA: TGTGCCAGCCGAAGGGGACTAGCGGGAGGAGGGACCGGGGAGCTGTTTTTT
CDR3: CASRRGLAGGGTGELFF

D: TRBD1
size: .
J: TRBJ1-5
V: TRBV2
DNA: TGTGCCAGCAGTCCGGGGACAGCTAGCAATCAGCCCCAGCATTTT
CDR3: CASSPGTASNQPQHF

D: .
size: .
J: TRBJ1-2
V: TRBV11-2
DNA: TGTGCCAGCAGCTCCCAGAACTATGGCTACACCTTC
CDR3: CASSSQNYGYTF

D: .
size: once
J: TRBJ2-3
V: TRBV10-3
DNA: TGTGCCGTCGGGGGTCCTAGCACAGATACGCAGTATTTT
CDR3: CAVGGPSTDTQYF

D: TRBD2
size: once
J: TRBJ2-5
V: TRBV13
DNA: TGTGCCAGCAGCTCCCCGACTAGCGGCGGGACCCAGTACTTC
CDR3: CASSSPTSGGTQYF

D: .
size: .
J: TRBJ1-4
V: TRBV7-7
DNA: TGTGCCAGCAGCTTAGGACCGGGGAATGAAAAACTGTTTTTT
CDR3: CASSLGPGNEKLFF

D: .
size: once
J: TRBJ2-7
V: TRBV6-1
DNA: TGTGCCAGCAGTGAACTAGGGGCGGGGCACTACGAGCAGTACTTC
CDR3: CASSELGAGHYEQYF

D: .
size: .
J: TRBJ2-7
V: TRBV7-3
DNA: TGTGCCAGCAGCCGGTACGAGCAGTACTTC
CDR3: CASSRYEQYF

D: .
size: .
J: TRBJ2-5
V: TRBV7-3
DNA: TGTGCCAGCAGCTTCAACGCGCAAGAGACCCAGTACTTC
CDR3: CASSFNAQETQYF

D: .
size: .
J: TRBJ2-2
V: TRBV7-3
DNA: TGTGCCAGCAGCCCCTCCACCGGGGAGCTGTTTTTT
CDR3: CASSPSTGELFF

D: .
size: few
J: TRBJ1-1
V: TRBV11-2
DNA: TGTGCCAGCAGCTTAGTCTCCGGTAACACTGAAGCTTTCTTT
CDR3: CASSLVSGNTEAFF

D: .
size: .
J: TRBJ1-4
V: TRBV27
DNA: TGTGCCAGCAGTTTAATGGCTGCAACTAATGAAAAACTGTTTTTT
CDR3: CASSLMAATNEKLFF

D: .
size: .
J: TRBJ2-7
V: TRBV6-1
DNA: TGTGCCAGCAGTCTGGGACTCCGCTCCTACGAGCAGTACTTC
CDR3: CASSLGLRSYEQYF

D: TRBD2
size: .
J: TRBJ2-7
V: TRBV5-1
DNA: TGCGCCAGCAGCTTGCCGGGACTAGGAGGAGACGAGCAGTACTTC
CDR3: CASSLPGLGGDEQYF

D: .
size: .
J: TRBJ1-4
V: TRBV30
DNA: TGTGCCTGGAGTGTAAGACAGGTGGTAGGAAAACTGTTTTTT
CDR3: CAWSVRQVVGKLFF

D: .
size: .
J: TRBJ1-5
V: TRBV19
DNA: TGTGCCAGTAGTATAGTAAAGGGCAGGGAGGTCAATCAGCCCCAGCATTTT
CDR3: CASSIVKGREVNQPQHF

D: .
size: .
J: TRBJ1-1
V: TRBV2
DNA: TGTGCCAGCAGTGAATCTGATCTGGGTCGGGACAAAGACACTGAAGCTTTCTTT
CDR3: CASSESDLGRDKDTEAFF

D: .
size: .
J: TRBJ2-1
V: TRBV30
DNA: TGTGCCTGGAGGGCGATGGGAGAAAGCGAGTTCTTC
CDR3: CAWRAMGESEFF

D: .
size: .
J: TRBJ1-5
V: TRBV30
DNA: TGTGCCTGGAGTGTACGTGGGACACGATACAATCAGCCCCAGCATTTT
CDR3: CAWSVRGTRYNQPQHF